This is a list of T cell receptor beta chains from one sample in a study of T-cell memory formation after mild COVID-19. In TCRdb, the 5' RACE reads were re-called with MiXCR into one record per CDR3 protein. Of fewer than 200,000 distinct CDR3 sequences listed, over 20% are singletons. The specimen was PBMCs or a T cell subset sorted from them (not recorded which). The receptors were sampled from an adult woman who had mild COVID-19 (a few samples of this study predate the infection). Cell type and time point are not known. Each CDR3 is given with its conserved first and last residue. The D gene is left open where the match is weak. Size values are once, few and many counts, or a class for expanded clones, and some rows have none.

18	NA	TRBV12-3/TRBV12-4	few	TRBJ1-2	TGTGCCAGCAGTCATTTTTTGACCGCCAGCAATTCTAACTATGGCTACACCTTC	CASSHFLTASNSNYGYTF
14	TRBD2	TRBV29-1	NA	TRBJ2-7	TGCAGCGTTGCGGGACTAGCGGCCTCTCGGGAGCAGTACTTC	CSVAGLAASREQYF
14	NA	TRBV9	NA	TRBJ2-5	TGTGCCAGAAGCGTAGATGGCCCTGGCGAGACCCAGTACTTC	CARSVDGPGETQYF
13	NA	TRBV11-2	NA	TRBJ2-1	TGTGCCAGCAGCTTAGATTTCGGACAAGAGCAGTTCTTC	CASSLDFGQEQFF
14	NA	TRBV27	many	TRBJ2-2	TGTGCCAGCAGGGAAGGGTGGACCACCGGGGAGCTGTTTTTT	CASREGWTTGELFF
14	NA	TRBV7-9	few	TRBJ2-2	TGTGCCAGCGAGGGTAGGATGAACACCGGGGAGCTGTTTTTT	CASEGRMNTGELFF
16	TRBD1	TRBV3-1	NA	TRBJ2-5	TGTGCCAGCAGCCCCCCCAGATGGACAGGGGAGGAGACCCAGTACTTC	CASSPPRWTGEETQYF
14	NA	TRBV5-5	NA	TRBJ1-2	TGTGCCAGCAGCGTGGGGGACAATCCGAACGGCTACACCTTC	CASSVGDNPNGYTF
16	TRBD2	TRBV6-5	NA	TRBJ2-5	TGTGCCAGCAGTTACTCGGGACTAGCGGGGGGAGAGACCCAGTACTTC	CASSYSGLAGGETQYF
15	NA	TRBV29-1	few	TRBJ1-1	TGCAGCGTTGAAGATACGGGGGGCCTGAACACTGAAGCTTTCTTT	CSVEDTGGLNTEAFF
16	NA	TRBV7-6	NA	TRBJ2-1	TGTGCCAGCAGCTTAGCGGCGGCCCTCGGGTACAATGAGCAGTTCTTC	CASSLAAALGYNEQFF
15	NA	TRBV7-6	few	TRBJ2-5	TGTGCCAGCAGCGCGCCTATGGAGCGGTCTGAGACCCAGTACTTC	CASSAPMERSETQYF
14	NA	TRBV11-2	NA	TRBJ2-7	TGTGCCAGCAGCTTACGGGACGGGGTCTACGAGCAGTACTTC	CASSLRDGVYEQYF
15	NA	TRBV19	few	TRBJ2-1	TGTGCCAGTAGTATGGGGTCGGGGACACGCAATGAGCAGTTCTTC	CASSMGSGTRNEQFF
15	TRBD2	TRBV9	NA	TRBJ2-7	TGTGCCAGCAGCGCTAGCGGGAGTAAGTCCTACGAGCAGTACTTC	CASSASGSKSYEQYF
15	NA	TRBV24-1	NA	TRBJ2-5	TGTGCCACCAGTGATTCCACAGGGTGGACGAAGACCCAGTACTTC	CATSDSTGWTKTQYF
15	TRBD2	TRBV7-9	NA	TRBJ2-7	TGTGCCAGCAGCTTGGTCCTAGCGGGGTTCTACGAGCAGTACTTC	CASSLVLAGFYEQYF
14	NA	TRBV7-9	few	TRBJ2-3	TGTGCCACCCCCGGTGGGGACAGCACAGATACGCAGTATTTT	CATPGGDSTDTQYF
12	NA	TRBV2	NA	TRBJ2-1	TGTGCCAGCAGTGGAGGGCTCCATGAGCAGTTCTTC	CASSGGLHEQFF
12	TRBD1	TRBV25-1	few	TRBJ2-1	TGTGCCAGCAGTCCTACAGGGGTGGAGCAGTTCTTC	CASSPTGVEQFF
15	TRBD1	TRBV13	few	TRBJ2-7	TGTGCCAGCAGCTCCCCCATGACAGGGGGCTACGAGCAGTACTTC	CASSSPMTGGYEQYF
20	TRBD1	TRBV23-1	few	TRBJ1-6	TGCGCCAGCAGTCAAACCCCGGGACAGGAGAACCCCTCCTATAATTCACCCCTCCACTTT	CASSQTPGQENPSYNSPLHF
17	TRBD1	TRBV6-1	few	TRBJ2-1	TGTGCCAGCAGTGAAGGTGTTGGGACAGGGGGCCCGGATGAGCAGTTCTTC	CASSEGVGTGGPDEQFF
16	TRBD1	TRBV5-6	NA	TRBJ2-7	TGTGCCAGCAGCTTGACCCCCGGGACAGGGGGCTACGAGCAGTACTTC	CASSLTPGTGGYEQYF
13	TRBD2	TRBV2	few	TRBJ2-1	TGTGCCAGTCCGGGACTAGCGGTGGATGAGCAGTTCTTC	CASPGLAVDEQFF
15	NA	TRBV5-1	NA	TRBJ2-5	TGCGCCAGCAGCCCCTACGTGAGTACCGGAGAGACCCAGTACTTC	CASSPYVSTGETQYF
15	TRBD1	TRBV5-6	NA	TRBJ1-1	TGTGCCAGCAGCCCGGGGACAGCATTGAACACTGAAGCTTTCTTT	CASSPGTALNTEAFF
13	NA	TRBV29-1	NA	TRBJ2-1	TGCAGCGTTCCCTGGACGGAGTACAATGAGCAGTTCTTC	CSVPWTEYNEQFF
13	NA	TRBV27	few	TRBJ2-7	TGTGCCAGCGGGGTTAGCCTACACTACGAGCAGTACTTC	CASGVSLHYEQYF
12	TRBD1	TRBV6-2/TRBV6-3	NA	TRBJ1-2	TGTGCCAGCAGCCGGGACAGGGTTGGCTACACCTTC	CASSRDRVGYTF
15	NA	TRBV18	few	TRBJ1-2	TGTGCCAGCTCCGGAGGGTTGGAAAGTAACTATGGCTACACCTTC	CASSGGLESNYGYTF
15	NA	TRBV12-3/TRBV12-4	NA	TRBJ1-2	TGTGCCAGCAGTTTAGGGCAGGGTGTAGGCTATGGCTACACCTTC	CASSLGQGVGYGYTF
13	NA	TRBV24-1	NA	TRBJ1-2	TGTGCCACCAGTGTCTCGGAGAACTATGGCTACACCTTC	CATSVSENYGYTF
15	NA	TRBV5-1	NA	TRBJ1-6	TGCGCCAGCAGCTTGGACTGGGGGGGTAGTTCACCCCTCCACTTT	CASSLDWGGSSPLHF
12	NA	TRBV7-2	NA	TRBJ1-5	TGTGCCAGCAGCCTCCAGGGTCAGCCCCAGCATTTT	CASSLQGQPQHF
12	NA	TRBV30	NA	TRBJ1-2	TGTGCCTGGAGTGTCCCTGGCTATGGCTACACCTTC	CAWSVPGYGYTF
17	TRBD2	TRBV20-1	few	TRBJ2-7	TGCAGTGCGGCCCCGGGACTAGCGGGGGGGCCCTCCTACGAGCAGTACTTC	CSAAPGLAGGPSYEQYF
16	NA	TRBV11-1	NA	TRBJ2-7	TGTGCCAGCAGCTTTCAAGGGGGGCTTTCCCCTTACGAGCAGTACTTC	CASSFQGGLSPYEQYF
15	NA	TRBV7-3	few	TRBJ1-2	TGTGCCAGCAGCTTAACCGGCGACAGCTTCTATGGCTACACCTTC	CASSLTGDSFYGYTF
15	NA	TRBV7-8	NA	TRBJ2-1	TGTGCCAGCAGCTTAGCGGCAAGGTTCTACAATGAGCAGTTCTTC	CASSLAARFYNEQFF
16	NA	TRBV4-3	NA	TRBJ2-7	TGCGCCAGCAGCCACGCCTTGGGGGGGCCGGTCGACGAGCAGTACTTC	CASSHALGGPVDEQYF
14	TRBD2	TRBV7-9	few	TRBJ2-5	TGTGCCAGCAGCTTAGGCCTAGCGGAAGAGACCCAGTACTTC	CASSLGLAEETQYF
14	NA	TRBV13	few	TRBJ2-2	TGTGCCAGCAGCCCTGACAGGGAGGTCGGGGAGCTGTTTTTT	CASSPDREVGELFF
15	TRBD1	TRBV29-1	few	TRBJ2-1	TGCAGCGTTGAAGGAGGGACAGGGCGCGACAATGAGCAGTTCTTC	CSVEGGTGRDNEQFF
14	NA	TRBV4-2	NA	TRBJ2-7	TGTGCCAGCAGCCAACTGACGAACTCCTACGAGCAGTACTTC	CASSQLTNSYEQYF
16	NA	TRBV28	NA	TRBJ2-2	TGTGCCAGCAGTTCCCCCTCCTCCAGGGCTGACGGGGAGCTGTTTTTT	CASSSPSSRADGELFF
18	NA	TRBV15	many	TRBJ2-1	TGTGCCACCAGCACCCCCAAGGGGACGTTGCAGGTCTACAATGAGCAGTTCTTC	CATSTPKGTLQVYNEQFF